This entry lists 14 T cell receptor beta chains sequenced from one sample in a study of CXCR3-negative and CXCR3-positive naive CD8 T cells. TRB cDNA libraries were made by UMI-labeled 5' RACE. TCRdb re-called the 5' RACE reads; every CDR3 protein appears as one record, without DNA. In all, the sample yields 7,400 or so distinct CDR3 sequences. The sequenced sample consisted of naive CXCR3- CD8+ T cells from blood. The subset: CD45RO-CCR7+CD27+CD95- naive CD8+ T cells lacking CXCR3 (TNR3-). All receptors derive from a human donor in good health. Some clones in this sample may be carry-over from other donors' samples.

This clonotype is deemed medium-sized by its frequency. The rearrangement uses TRBV10-3 and TRBJ2-1; TCRdb selects TRBD2, and the lack of DNA leaves this call unchecked. Germline CDR1 ENHRY, CDR2 SYGVKD. The CDR3 totals 11 residues. The CDR3 loop reads CAIRRDNEQFF.

CDR3 sequence reads: CSVEPGLAGDRYYNEQFF. This chain uses TRBV29-1 with TRBJ2-1; TCRdb picks TRBD2, but there is no DNA to check that call. CDR3 length: 18 amino acids. CDR1 is SQVTM and CDR2 is ANQGSEA in the germline V gene.

By frequency, this clonotype is medium-sized (0.01 to 0.1%). The chain couples TRBV4-1 to TRBJ2-3; TCRdb outputs TRBD2, but without DNA this stays unchecked. Germline CDR1 is MGHRA and CDR2 is YSYEKL. The CDR3 covers 15 residues. CDR3 loop: CASSLLAGVADTQYF.

The V gene is TRBV4-1, the J gene TRBJ2-1. This CDR3 region has 11 residues. Germline V lookup: CDR1 MGHRA, CDR2 YSYEKL. The CDR3 reads CASSQVNEQFF.

Measured by frequency, this clonotype is medium-sized. This sequence joins TRBV21-1 and TRBJ2-5; TCRdb outputs TRBD1, but without DNA this stays unchecked. TRBV21-1 is marked as a pseudogene. CDR3 length equals 14 residues. The CDR3 here is CASSKGGGEETQYF.

This clonotype is medium-sized by frequency. The chain uses TRBV7-9 and TRBJ1-2. This CDR3 spans 13 amino acids. Germline CDR1 and CDR2: SEHNR and FQNEAQ (reference sequence). CDR3 region: CASNEVNSYGYTF.

The rearrangement uses TRBV11-2 and TRBJ2-2; the TCRdb call, TRBD2, lacks DNA for checking. Per germline, CDR1 SGHAT and CDR2 FQNNGV. This CDR3 is 15 amino acids long. CDR3 region: CASSLGFSGTGELFF.

By frequency, this clonotype registers medium-sized. This rearrangement joins TRBV20-1 to TRBJ2-1; TCRdb lists TRBD1, though no DNA is available to test this call. Germline V gives CDR1 DFQATT, CDR2 SNEGSKA (reference sequence). The CDR3 runs 14 residues. CDR3 loop: CSASYPLEYNEQFF.

Judged by frequency, this clonotype is medium-sized (0.01 to 0.1%). The chain uses TRBV7-3 and TRBJ2-1; as DNA is missing, the TRBD1 call by TCRdb cannot be tested. This CDR3 contains 16 residues. Germline CDR1 is SGHTA and CDR2 is FQGTGA. CDR3 loop: CASSLSPGASYNEQFF.

The chain uses TRBV10-3 and TRBJ1-2; the D call of TRBD1 rests on TCRdb alone, since no DNA is present to check it. Germline V CDR1 and CDR2: ENHRY, SYGVKD. This CDR3 has 14 amino acids. CDR3 amino acids: CAILPTEGELGYTF.

This chain joins TRBV7-3 and TRBJ2-1. The CDR3 sequence is 14 residues long. CDR1 and CDR2 from the germline V gene are SGHTA and FQGTGA. The CDR3 reads CASSPERFWSEQFF.

This chain connects TRBV24-1 to TRBJ2-1. Germline V gene data show CDR1 as KGHDR and CDR2 as SFDVKD. This CDR3 region has 15 residues. The CDR3 loop is CATSDLGSSYNEQFF.

The CDR3 loop is CASSRGHGLSYNEQFF. The V call is TRBV23-1, the J call TRBJ2-1; the TCRdb D gene call, TRBD1, has no DNA to confirm it. TRBV23-1 is designated an ORF whose function remains uncertain. CDR3 length equals 16 residues.

Frequency places this clonotype as medium-sized. The chain couples TRBV10-2 to TRBJ1-1; the D call of TRBD1 rests on TCRdb alone, since no DNA is present to check it. The CDR3 spans 14 residues. In germline, CDR1 is WSHSY, CDR2 SAAADI. CDR3 residues: CASSHMDRNTEAFF.